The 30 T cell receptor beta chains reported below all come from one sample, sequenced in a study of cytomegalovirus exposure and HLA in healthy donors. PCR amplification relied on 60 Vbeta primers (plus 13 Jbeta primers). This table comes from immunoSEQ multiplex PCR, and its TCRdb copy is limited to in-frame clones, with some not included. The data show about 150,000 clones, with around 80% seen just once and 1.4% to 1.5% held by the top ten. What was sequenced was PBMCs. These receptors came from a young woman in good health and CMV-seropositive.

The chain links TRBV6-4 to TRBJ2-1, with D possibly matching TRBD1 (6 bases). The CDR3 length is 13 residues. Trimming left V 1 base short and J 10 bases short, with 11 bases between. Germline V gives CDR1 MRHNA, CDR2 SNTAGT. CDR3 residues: CASSDFTGSEQFF. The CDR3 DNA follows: TGTGCCAGCAGTGACTTTACAGGGAGCGAGCAGTTCTTC.

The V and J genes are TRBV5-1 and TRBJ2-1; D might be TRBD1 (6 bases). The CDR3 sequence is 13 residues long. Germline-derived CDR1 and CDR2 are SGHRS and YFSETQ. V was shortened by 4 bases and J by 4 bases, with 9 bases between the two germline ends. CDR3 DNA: TGCGCCAGCAGCCCGACAGGTTACAATGAGCAGTTCTTC. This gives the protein CASSPTGYNEQFF.

Here the CDR3 DNA reads TGCAGCGTTGAAGTCTCGACAGGGTACGAGCAGTACTTC. Protein: CSVEVSTGYEQYF. This sequence joins TRBV29-1 and TRBJ2-7; 7 nucleotides line up with TRBD1. The CDR3 length is 13 residues. V was clipped by 1 base and J by 4 bases; unmatched bases: 4. CDR1 and CDR2 (germline): SQVTM, ANQGSEA.

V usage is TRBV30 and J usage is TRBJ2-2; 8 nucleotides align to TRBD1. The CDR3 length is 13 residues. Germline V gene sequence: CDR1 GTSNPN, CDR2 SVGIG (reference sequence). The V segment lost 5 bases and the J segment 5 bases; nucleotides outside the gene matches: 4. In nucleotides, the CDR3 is TGTGCCTGGGAGACAGGGGAAACCGGGGAGCTGTTTTTT. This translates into CAWETGETGELFF.

The CDR3 nucleotides read TGTGCCAGCAGTTCTGTCAGGTCGACACTTACTGAAGCTTTCTTT. Translating gives CASSSVRSTLTEAFF. The rearrangement links TRBV28 to TRBJ1-1, with no clear D. Trimming took 4 bases from V and 5 from J, leaving 17 bases between them. Germline CDR1 reads MDHEN; CDR2 reads SYDVKM. This CDR3 is built from 15 residues.

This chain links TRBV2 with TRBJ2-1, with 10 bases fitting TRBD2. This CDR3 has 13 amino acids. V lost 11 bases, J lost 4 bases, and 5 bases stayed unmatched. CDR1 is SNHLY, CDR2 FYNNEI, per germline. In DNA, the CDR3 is TGTGCCGGTAGGACTAGCGGATACAATGAGCAGTTCTTC. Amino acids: CAGRTSGYNEQFF.

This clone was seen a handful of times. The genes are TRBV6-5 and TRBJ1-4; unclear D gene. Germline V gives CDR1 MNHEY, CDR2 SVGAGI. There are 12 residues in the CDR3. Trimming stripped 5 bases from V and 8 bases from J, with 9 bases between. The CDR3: CASSESVEKLFF. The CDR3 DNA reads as TGTGCCAGCAGTGAATCGGTAGAAAAACTGTTTTTT.

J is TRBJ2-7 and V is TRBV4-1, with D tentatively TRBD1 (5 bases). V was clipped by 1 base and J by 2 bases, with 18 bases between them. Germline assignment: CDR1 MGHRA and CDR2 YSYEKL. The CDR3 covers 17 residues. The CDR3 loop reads CASSQVSLGGAAYEQYF. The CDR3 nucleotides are TGCGCCAGCAGCCAAGTTAGCCTAGGTGGGGCAGCCTACGAGCAGTACTTC.

CDR3 residues: CASTQATGTGDHAGELFF. In DNA, the CDR3 is TGTGCCAGCACTCAAGCTACCGGGACAGGGGATCATGCCGGGGAGCTGTTTTTT. The chain combines TRBV25-1 with TRBJ2-2; 10 nucleotides align to TRBD1. Germline V lookup: CDR1 MGHDK, CDR2 SYGVNS. The CDR3 totals 18 residues. Unmatched junction bases numbered 17, after V lost 7 bases and J lost 6 bases.

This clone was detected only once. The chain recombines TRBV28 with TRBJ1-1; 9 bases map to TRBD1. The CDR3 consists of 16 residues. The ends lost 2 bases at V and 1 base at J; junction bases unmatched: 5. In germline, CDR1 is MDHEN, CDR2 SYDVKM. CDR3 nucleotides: TGTGCCAGCAGTTTACGCGGGACAGGGTGGAACACTGAAGCTTTCTTT. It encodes CASSLRGTGWNTEAFF.

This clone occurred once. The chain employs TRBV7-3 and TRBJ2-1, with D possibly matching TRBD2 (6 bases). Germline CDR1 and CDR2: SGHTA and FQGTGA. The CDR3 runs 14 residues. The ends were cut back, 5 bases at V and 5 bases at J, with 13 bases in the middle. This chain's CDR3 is CASSPGLNHNEQFF. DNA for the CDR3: TGTGCCAGCAGCCCGGGACTCAATCACAATGAGCAGTTCTTC.

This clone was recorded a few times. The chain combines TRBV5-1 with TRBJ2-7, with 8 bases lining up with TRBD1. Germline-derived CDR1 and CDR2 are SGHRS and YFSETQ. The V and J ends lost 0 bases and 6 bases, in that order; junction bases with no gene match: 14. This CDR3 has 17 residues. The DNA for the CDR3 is TGCGCCAGCAGCTTGGTCTCGAGCGGACAGGGTTATGGCGAGCAGTACTTC. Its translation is CASSLVSSGQGYGEQYF.

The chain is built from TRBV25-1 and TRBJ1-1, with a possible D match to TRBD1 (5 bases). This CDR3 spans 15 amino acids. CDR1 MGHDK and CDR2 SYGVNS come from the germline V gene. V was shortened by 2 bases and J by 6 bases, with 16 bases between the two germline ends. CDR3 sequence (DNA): TGTGCCAGCAGTGAACCGTTAGGGGAAGGGGCTGAAGCTTTCTTT. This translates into CASSEPLGEGAEAFF.

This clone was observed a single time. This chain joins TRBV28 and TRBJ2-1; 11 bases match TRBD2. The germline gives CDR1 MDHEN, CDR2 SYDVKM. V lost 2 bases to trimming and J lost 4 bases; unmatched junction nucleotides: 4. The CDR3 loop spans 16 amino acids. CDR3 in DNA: TGTGCCAGCAGTTTAATCGCTAGCGGGAGGTACAATGAGCAGTTCTTC. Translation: CASSLIASGRYNEQFF.

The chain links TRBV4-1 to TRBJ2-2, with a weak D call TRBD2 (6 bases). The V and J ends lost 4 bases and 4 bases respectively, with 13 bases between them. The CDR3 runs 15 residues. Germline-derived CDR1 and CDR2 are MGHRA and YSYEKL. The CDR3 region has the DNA TGCGCCAGCAGCCGGGCGGGATACGGCACCGGGGAGCTGTTTTTT. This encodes CASSRAGYGTGELFF.

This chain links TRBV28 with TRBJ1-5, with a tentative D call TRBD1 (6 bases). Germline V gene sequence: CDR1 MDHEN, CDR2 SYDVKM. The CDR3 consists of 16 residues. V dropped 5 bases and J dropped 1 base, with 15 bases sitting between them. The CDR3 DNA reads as TGTGCCAGCAGTCCAACAACAGGGAACAGCAATCAGCCCCAGCATTTT. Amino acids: CASSPTTGNSNQPQHF.

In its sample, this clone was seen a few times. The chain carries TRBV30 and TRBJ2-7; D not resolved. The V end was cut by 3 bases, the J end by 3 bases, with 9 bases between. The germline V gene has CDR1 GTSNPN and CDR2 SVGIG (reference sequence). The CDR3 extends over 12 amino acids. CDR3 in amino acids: CAWSERLYEQYF. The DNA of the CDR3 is TGTGCCTGGAGCGAGAGACTCTACGAGCAGTACTTC.

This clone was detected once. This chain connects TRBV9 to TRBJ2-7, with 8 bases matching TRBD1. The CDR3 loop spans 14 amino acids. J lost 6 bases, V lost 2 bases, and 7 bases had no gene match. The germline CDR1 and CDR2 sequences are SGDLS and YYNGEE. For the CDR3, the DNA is TGTGCCAGCAGCGTCCGACAGGGGCCGGGCGAGCAGTACTTC. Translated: CASSVRQGPGEQYF.

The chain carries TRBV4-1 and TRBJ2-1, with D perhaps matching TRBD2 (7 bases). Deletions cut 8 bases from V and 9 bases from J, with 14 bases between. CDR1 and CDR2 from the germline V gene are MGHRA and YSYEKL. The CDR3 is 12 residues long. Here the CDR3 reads CASRGGEAEQFF. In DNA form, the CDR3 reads TGCGCCAGCCGAGGGGGGGAAGCTGAGCAGTTCTTC.

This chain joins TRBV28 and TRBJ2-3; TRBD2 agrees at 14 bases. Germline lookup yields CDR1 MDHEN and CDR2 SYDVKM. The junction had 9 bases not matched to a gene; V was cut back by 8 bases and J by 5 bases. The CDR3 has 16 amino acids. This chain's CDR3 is CASGKGLAGGLDTQYF. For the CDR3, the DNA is TGTGCCAGCGGAAAAGGACTAGCGGGAGGTTTAGATACGCAGTATTTT.

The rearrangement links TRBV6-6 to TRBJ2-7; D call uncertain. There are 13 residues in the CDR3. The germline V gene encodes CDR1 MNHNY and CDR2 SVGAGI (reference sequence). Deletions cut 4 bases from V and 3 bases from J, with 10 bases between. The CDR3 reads CASSFALDYEQYF. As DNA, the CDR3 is TGTGCCAGCAGTTTCGCCCTAGACTACGAGCAGTACTTC.

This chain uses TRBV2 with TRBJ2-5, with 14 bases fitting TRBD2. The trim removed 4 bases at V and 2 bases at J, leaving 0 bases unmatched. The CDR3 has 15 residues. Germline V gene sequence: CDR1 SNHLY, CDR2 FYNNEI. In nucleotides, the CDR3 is TGTGCCAGCAGTGGACTAGCGGGAGGGCAAGAGACCCAGTACTTC. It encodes CASSGLAGGQETQYF.

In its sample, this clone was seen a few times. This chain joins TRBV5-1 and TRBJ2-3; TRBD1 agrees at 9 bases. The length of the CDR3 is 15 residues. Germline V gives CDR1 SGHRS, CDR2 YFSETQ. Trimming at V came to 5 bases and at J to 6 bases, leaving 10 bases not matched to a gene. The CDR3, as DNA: TGCGCCAGCAGTCTGGAGGGACAGGGTGTCGATACGCAGTATTTT. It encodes CASSLEGQGVDTQYF.

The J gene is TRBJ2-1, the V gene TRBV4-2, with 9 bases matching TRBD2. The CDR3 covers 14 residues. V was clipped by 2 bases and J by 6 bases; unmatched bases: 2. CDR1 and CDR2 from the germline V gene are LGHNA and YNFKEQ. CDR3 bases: TGTGCCAGCAGCCAACGGGGACTAGCCAATGAGCAGTTCTTC. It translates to CASSQRGLANEQFF.

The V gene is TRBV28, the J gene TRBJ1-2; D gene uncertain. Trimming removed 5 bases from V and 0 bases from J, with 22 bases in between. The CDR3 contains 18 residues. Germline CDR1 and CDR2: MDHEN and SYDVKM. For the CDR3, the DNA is TGTGCCAGCAGTGGGGAGTCGGATTCGTTTATTTCTAACTATGGCTACACCTTC. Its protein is CASSGESDSFISNYGYTF.

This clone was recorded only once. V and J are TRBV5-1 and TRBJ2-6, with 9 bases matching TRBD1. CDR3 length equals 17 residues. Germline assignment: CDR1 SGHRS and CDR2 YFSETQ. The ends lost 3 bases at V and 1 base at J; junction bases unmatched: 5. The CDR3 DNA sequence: TGCGCCAGCAGCTCAACAGGGGGCGCGTCTGGGGCCAACGTCCTGACTTTC. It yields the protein CASSSTGGASGANVLTF.

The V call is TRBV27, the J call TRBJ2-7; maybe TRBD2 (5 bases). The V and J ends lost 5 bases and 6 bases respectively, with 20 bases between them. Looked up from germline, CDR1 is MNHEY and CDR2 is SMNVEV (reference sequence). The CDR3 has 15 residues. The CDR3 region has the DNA TGTGCCAGCAGTAACAAGACTACCCTAAACGGCGAGCAGTACTTC. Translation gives CASSNKTTLNGEQYF.

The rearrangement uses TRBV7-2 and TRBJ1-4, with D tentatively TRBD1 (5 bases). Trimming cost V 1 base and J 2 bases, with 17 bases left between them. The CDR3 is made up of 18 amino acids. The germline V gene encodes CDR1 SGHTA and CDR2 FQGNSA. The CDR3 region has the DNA TGTGCCAGCAGCTTAGTGTCCGGGGGGGAAGGTACTAATGAAAAACTGTTTTTT. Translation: CASSLVSGGEGTNEKLFF.

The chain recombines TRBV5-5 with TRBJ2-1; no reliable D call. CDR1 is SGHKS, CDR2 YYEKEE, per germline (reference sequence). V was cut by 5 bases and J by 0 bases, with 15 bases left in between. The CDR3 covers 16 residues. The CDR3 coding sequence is TGTGCCAGCAGTTCCCAACCATCTAGCTCCTACAATGAGCAGTTCTTC. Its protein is CASSSQPSSSYNEQFF.

In nucleotides, the CDR3 is TGTGCCAGCAGCTTAGTCAGGTCAGGGTATATTCAGCCCCAGCATTTT. It specifies CASSLVRSGYIQPQHF. This rearrangement joins TRBV7-9 to TRBJ1-5, with D possibly TRBD1 on 5 matching bases. The V end lost 1 base, the J end lost 6 bases, and 16 bases lay between the germline ends. There are 16 residues in the CDR3. Germline CDR1 SEHNR, CDR2 FQNEAQ (reference sequence).